Each of the 27 T cell receptor beta chains below was sequenced from the same sample in a study of blood T cells in healthy people across ages. Alongside a J-beta primer mix, a sample-barcoded 5' primer served in a second PCR lasting roughly 6 to 11 cycles. One entry per CDR3 protein, called by TCRdb with MiXCR from the 5' RACE reads. This sample has around 2 million distinct CDR3 sequences; about two fifths occur once, and the top ten carry about 23%. The sample was blood. The source is a human donor in good health.

The chain carries TRBV6-2 or TRBV6-3 and TRBJ2-1; either TRBD1 or TRBD2 may fit D (6 bases each). Looked up from germline, CDR1 is MNHEY and CDR2 is SVGEGT. The CDR3 contains 14 residues. Trimming took 7 bases from V and 10 from J, leaving 20 bases between them. The CDR3 here is CASTLRDTSYEQFF. CDR3 nucleotides: TGTGCCAGCACCTTGCGGGACACATCTTACGAGCAGTTCTTC.

This clonotype has just a few counts. The chain links TRBV4-2 to TRBJ2-7, with D possibly matching TRBD1 (6 bases). CDR3 length: 15 residues. With 3 bases removed from V and 4 bases from J, the gap between germline ends came to 16 bases. Germline V gene sequence: CDR1 LGHNA, CDR2 YNFKEQ. CDR3 protein: CASSHPSVDRYEQYF. Written as DNA, the CDR3 is TGTGCCAGCAGCCACCCGTCGGTGGACAGATACGAGCAGTACTTC.

The chain carries TRBV6-6 and TRBJ2-1, with a possible D match to TRBD2 (6 bases). This CDR3 comprises 14 residues. Per germline, CDR1 MNHNY and CDR2 SVGAGI (reference sequence). With 0 bases removed from V and 8 bases from J, the gap between germline ends came to 11 bases. The CDR3 DNA reads TGTGCCAGCAGTTACTCGTTGCGGGGTGATGAGCAGTTCTTC. Translating gives CASSYSLRGDEQFF.

The chain has TRBV5-5 and TRBJ2-5; the D gene could be TRBD1 or TRBD2 (5 bases each). The CDR3 runs to 14 residues. With 2 bases removed from V and 11 bases from J, the gap between germline ends came to 19 bases. CDR1 is SGHKS, CDR2 YYEKEE, per germline (reference sequence). CDR3 in DNA: TGTGCCAGCAGCTTCCAACCCATCCAGGGAGAGCAGTACTTC. Protein product: CASSFQPIQGEQYF.

The CDR3 region has the DNA TGTGCCAGCAGTTCGTTCAACGACTGGGGGAGTTACGAGCAGTACTTC. Its protein product is CASSSFNDWGSYEQYF. The chain is built from TRBV28 and TRBJ2-4; D possibly uses TRBD1 or TRBD2 (5 bases each). The DNA end is more similar to TRBJ2-7, so the J call may be wrong. The CDR3 consists of 16 residues. Germline V CDR1 and CDR2: MDHEN, SYDVKM.

The chain uses TRBV4-3 and TRBJ1-2; D is undetermined. The ends were cut back, 0 bases at V and 2 bases at J, with 10 bases in the middle. CDR1 is LGHNA, CDR2 YSLEER, per germline. This CDR3 contains 15 residues. In DNA form, the CDR3 reads TGCGCCAGCAGCCAAGATATAGTGAGGAACTATGGCTACACCTTC. It codes for CASSQDIVRNYGYTF.

This clonotype was observed a few times. The chain links TRBV4-3 to TRBJ2-1; 10 bases map to TRBD1. Unmatched junction bases numbered 10, after V lost 4 bases and J lost 7 bases. CDR1 is LGHNA and CDR2 is YSLEER in the germline V gene. The CDR3 has 16 residues. CDR3 amino acids: CASSRGPGQGTNEQFF. The CDR3 DNA is TGCGCCAGCAGCCGGGGCCCGGGACAGGGGACGAATGAGCAGTTCTTC.

The sample holds a few counts of this clonotype. The V gene is TRBV6-2 or TRBV6-3, the J gene TRBJ1-1; 10 bases line up with TRBD1. The CDR3 is made up of 16 amino acids. Germline V lookup: CDR1 MNHEY, CDR2 SVGEGT. V shed 4 bases, J shed 4 bases, and the junction held 9 bases outside the gene matches. CDR3 DNA sequence: TGTGCCAGCAGTTCAAGGACAGGGGGGGTGAGCACTGAAGCTTTCTTT. It yields the protein CASSSRTGGVSTEAFF.

The chain links TRBV20-1 to TRBJ1-2, with D unresolved. Trimming pared 0 bases from V and 4 bases from J, leaving 12 bases between. The CDR3 has 14 residues. CDR1 DFQATT and CDR2 SNEGSKA come from the germline V gene (reference sequence). In DNA form, the CDR3 reads TGCAGTGCTAGAGATGCGGGGTTTGGCTATGGCTACACCTTC. It encodes CSARDAGFGYGYTF.

This clonotype occurred many times. At one end, the junction sequence differs from germline, possibly due to a read error. The genes are TRBV4-1 and TRBJ2-5; 7 positions match TRBD2. The CDR3 covers 14 residues. Germline values: CDR1 MGHRA, CDR2 YSYEKL. CDR3 DNA sequence: TGTGCCAGCAGCCCGCGGGGGTACCAAGAGACCCAGTACTTC. It encodes CASSPRGYQETQYF.

This clonotype appeared a few times. The chain carries TRBV20-1 and TRBJ2-1, with 8 nucleotides matching TRBD2. V dropped 3 bases and J dropped 3; count of bases not matched to a gene: 4. CDR1 and CDR2 (germline): DFQATT, SNEGSKA (reference sequence). The CDR3 has 14 amino acids. The DNA for the CDR3 is TGCAGTGCTAGTTTAGCGGGGAACTACAATGAGCAGTTCTTC. Translated: CSASLAGNYNEQFF.

CDR3 sequence reads: CASSGLGEGSFNQPQHF. The CDR3 nucleotides are TGTGCCAGCAGCGGACTGGGCGAGGGATCATTCAATCAGCCCCAGCATTTT. The chain has TRBV6-6 and TRBJ1-5; D gene unclear. The CDR3 runs to 17 residues. In germline, CDR1 is MNHNY, CDR2 SVGAGI (reference sequence). V was clipped by 6 bases and J by 3 bases, with 21 bases between them.

This clonotype was counted a few times. Written as DNA, the CDR3 is TGCGCCAGCAGCTTTCGGGACCCTCAAAGAGGCTACACCTTC. Encoded protein: CASSFRDPQRGYTF. The genes are TRBV5-1 and TRBJ1-2; a possible D gene is TRBD1 (5 bases). This CDR3 has 14 residues. With 2 bases removed from V and 8 bases from J, the gap between germline ends came to 16 bases. Per germline, CDR1 SGHRS and CDR2 YFSETQ.

In its sample, this clonotype was seen a few times. J is TRBJ2-2 and V is TRBV5-7; the match to TRBD2 covers 8 bases. TRBV5-7 is placed among ORFs of uncertain function. The ends lost 4 bases at V and 4 bases at J; junction bases unmatched: 12. This CDR3 comprises 17 residues. The DNA of the CDR3 is TGTGCCAGCAGCCCACCCGGGACTAGATTGGGCACCGGGGAGCTGTTTTTT. Translating gives CASSPPGTRLGTGELFF.

This sequence joins TRBV5-1 and TRBJ2-3; D possibly corresponds to TRBD2 (6 bases). Trimming left V 0 bases short and J 3 bases short, with 11 bases between. The CDR3 runs 15 residues. CDR1 is SGHRS and CDR2 is YFSETQ in the germline V gene. This CDR3 reads CASSLDSRGTDTQYF. CDR3 nucleotides: TGCGCCAGCAGCTTGGACAGTCGGGGGACAGATACGCAGTATTTT.

V and J are TRBV6-1 and TRBJ1-5, with D perhaps matching TRBD1 (5 bases). This CDR3 has 16 residues. Germline V CDR1 and CDR2: MNHNS, SASEGT. Trimming left V 0 bases short and J 5 bases short, with 14 bases between. DNA of the CDR3: TGTGCCAGCAGTGAAGCGCTTCTTGGGGCGGATCAGCCCCAGCATTTT. It codes for CASSEALLGADQPQHF.

To note about this clonotype: Possible read error: a much larger clone is one base away. The conserved final phenylalanine or tryptophan is absent from the CDR3, which likely points to a read error. The chain combines TRBV29-1 with TRBJ1-2; TRBD1 might be the D (5 bases). V lost 0 bases and J 2 bases, leaving 16 bases between the germline ends. Per germline, CDR1 SQVTM and CDR2 ANQGSEA. The CDR3 loop spans 16 amino acids. The CDR3 DNA reads TGCAGCGTTGAAGACCCGGGTGCAGGGAGGAACTATGGCTACACCTAC. Its translation is CSVEDPGAGRNYGYTY.

The V gene is TRBV7-2, the J gene TRBJ2-5; either TRBD1 or TRBD2 may supply D (5 bases each). From germline, CDR1 is SGHTA and CDR2 FQGNSA. Trimming removed 1 base from V and 1 base from J, with 10 bases in between. CDR3 size: 15 residues. CDR3 DNA: TGTGCCAGCAGCTTAGTGGTGGGGACCCAAGAGACCCAGTACTTC. Residues: CASSLVVGTQETQYF. The full variable domain, rest sourced from reference TRBV7-2 and TRBJ2-5, is GAGVSQSPSNKVTEKGKDVELRCDPISGHTALYWYRQSLGQGLEFLIYFQGNSAPDKSGLPSDRFSAERTGGSVSTLTIQRTQQEDSAVYLCASSLVVGTQETQYFGPGTRLLVL.

The chain employs TRBV7-9 and TRBJ2-6, with 8 bases lining up with TRBD1. The length of the CDR3 is 19 residues. Germline V lookup: CDR1 SEHNR, CDR2 FQNEAQ (reference sequence). With 3 bases clipped from V and 0 bases from J, the junction kept 10 bases outside the gene matches. The CDR3 loop reads CASSFNIGTGLSGANVLTF. The CDR3, as DNA: TGTGCCAGCAGCTTCAATATTGGGACAGGCCTCTCTGGGGCCAACGTCCTGACTTTC. Looking up the rest from reference TRBV7-9 and TRBJ2-6 gives the full variable domain: DTGVSQNPRHKITKRGQNVTFRCDPISEHNRLYWYRQTLGQGPEFLTYFQNEAQLEKSRLLSDRFSAERPKGSFSTLEIQRTEQGDSAMYLCASSFNIGTGLSGANVLTFGAGSRLTVL.

This clonotype came up once. This rearrangement joins TRBV13 to TRBJ1-2; TRBD1 might be the D (6 bases). CDR3 length equals 17 residues. V lost 5 bases and J lost 0, with 19 bases in between. Germline lookup yields CDR1 PRHDT and CDR2 FYEKMQ (reference sequence). The CDR3 reads CASSKTGPGYPNYGYTF. CDR3 DNA: TGTGCCAGCAGCAAAACAGGGCCTGGGTACCCTAACTATGGCTACACCTTC.

The gene calls are TRBV20-1 and TRBJ1-2; D is unclear. Trimming pared 4 bases from V and 6 bases from J, leaving 9 bases between. The CDR3 loop spans 11 amino acids. The germline CDR1 and CDR2 sequences are DFQATT and SNEGSKA (reference sequence). The CDR3 sequence: CSAKKQDGYTF. The CDR3 nucleotides are TGCAGTGCTAAGAAGCAGGATGGCTACACCTTC.

The CDR3 DNA is TGTGCCAGCAGTTTAACGCTGGCGGGGGATTTCTACAATGAGCAGTTCTTC. It translates to CASSLTLAGDFYNEQFF. V and J are TRBV12-3 or TRBV12-4 and TRBJ2-1, with 7 bases matching TRBD2. This CDR3 spans 17 amino acids. V lost 2 bases and J lost 3; bases outside the gene matches: 10.

This clonotype appeared a few times. V and J are TRBV30 and TRBJ2-5; 9 bases are shared with TRBD2. The CDR3 spans 16 residues. The V gene's germline CDR1 is GTSNPN and CDR2 SVGIG (reference sequence). Trimming cost V 7 bases and J 2 bases; bases outside gene matches: 14. Written as DNA, the CDR3 is TGTGCCTTCCTCCTCGAGAGCGGGGGGACTCAAGAGACCCAGTACTTC. Translated, it gives CAFLLESGGTQETQYF.

This clonotype was detected a few times. This chain joins TRBV7-2 and TRBJ2-3; no firm D call. CDR1 is SGHTA, CDR2 FQGNSA, per germline. This CDR3 region has 13 residues. Trimming took 2 bases from V and 4 from J, leaving 7 bases between them. CDR3 bases: TGTGCCAGCAGCTTAATGGCGGCAGATACGCAGTATTTT. Its translation is CASSLMAADTQYF. The variable domain in full, completed from reference TRBV7-2 and TRBJ2-3, reads GAGVSQSPSNKVTEKGKDVELRCDPISGHTALYWYRQSLGQGLEFLIYFQGNSAPDKSGLPSDRFSAERTGGSVSTLTIQRTQQEDSAVYLCASSLMAADTQYFGPGTRLTVL.

In its sample, this clonotype was seen many times. This chain links TRBV12-3 or TRBV12-4 with TRBJ2-1, with D possibly being TRBD2 (5 bases). The CDR3 extends over 13 amino acids. V lost 5 bases to trimming and J lost 7 bases, with 12 bases between them. Here the CDR3 reads CASSELGWNEQFF. CDR3 DNA: TGTGCCAGCAGTGAACTAGGTTGGAATGAGCAGTTCTTC.

The chain employs TRBV20-1 and TRBJ2-2, with 13 bases fitting TRBD2. Losses at the gene ends were 2 bases for V and 3 bases for J; bases not matched to a gene: 3. This CDR3 has 16 residues. Germline V gives CDR1 DFQATT, CDR2 SNEGSKA (reference sequence). DNA for the CDR3: TGCAGTGCTAGACAACTAGCGGGGGGGCACACCGGGGAGCTGTTTTTT. Protein product: CSARQLAGGHTGELFF.

The chain combines TRBV5-5 with TRBJ2-4, with D tentatively TRBD1 (5 bases). Germline V lookup: CDR1 SGHKS, CDR2 YYEKEE (reference sequence). This CDR3 is built from 17 residues. Trimming pared 4 bases from V and 0 bases from J, leaving 17 bases between. CDR3 residues: CASSLSSTDLAKNIQYF. In nucleotides, the CDR3 is TGTGCCAGCAGCCTTAGTTCGACAGATCTAGCCAAAAACATTCAGTACTTC.